The present T cell receptor beta chain was sequenced within a study of beta chain bispecific antibodies for T cell cancers. V dropped 3 bases and J dropped 4; count of bases not matched to a gene: 4. CDR1 SGHRS and CDR2 YFSETQ come from the germline V gene. The CDR3 is made up of 13 amino acids. General study findings and limits: Most targeted TRBV signal came from the leukemia cell line cells, not normal T cells.

Expansion lasted 2 to 4 days, with either anti-CD3 antibody OKT3 or CD3/CD28 beads. Bispecific antibody was added to roughly 50,000 normal T cells and roughly 50,000 target cells. This clonotype is judged medium-sized. What it binds is unknown. TCRdb passed the 5' RACE reads through MiXCR, listing each CDR3 protein once. The profile covers some 21,000 distinct CDR3 sequences, with roughly 2.6% appearing a single time and over 25% taken by the ten largest. The sequence derives from a human donor in good health. Some clones in this sample may be carry-over from other donors' samples. The source material was healthy donor T cells cultured with leukemia cells. The chain uses TRBV5-1 and TRBJ2-7, with TRBD1 matching 7 bases. The CDR3 DNA sequence: TGCGCCAGCAGCTGGGACAGCCAGTACGAGCAGTACTTC. It specifies CASSWDSQYEQYF.